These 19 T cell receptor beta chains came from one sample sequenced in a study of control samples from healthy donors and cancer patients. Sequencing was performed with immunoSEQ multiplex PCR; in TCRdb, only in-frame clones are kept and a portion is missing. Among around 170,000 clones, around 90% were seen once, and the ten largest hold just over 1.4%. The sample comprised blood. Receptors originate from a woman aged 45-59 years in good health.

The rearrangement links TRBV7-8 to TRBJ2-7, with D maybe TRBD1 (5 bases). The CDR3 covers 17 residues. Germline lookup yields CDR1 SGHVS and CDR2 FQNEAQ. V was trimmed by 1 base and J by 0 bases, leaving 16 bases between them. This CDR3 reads CASSLVGPRDSSYEQYF. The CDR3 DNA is TGTGCCAGCAGCTTAGTCGGCCCCAGGGATAGCTCCTACGAGCAGTACTTC.

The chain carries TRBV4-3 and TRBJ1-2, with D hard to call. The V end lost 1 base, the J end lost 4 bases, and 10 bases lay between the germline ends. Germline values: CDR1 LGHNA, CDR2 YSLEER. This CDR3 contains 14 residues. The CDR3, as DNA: TGCGCCAGCAGCCAAGGGCAGGCGAGCTATGGCTACACCTTC. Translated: CASSQGQASYGYTF.

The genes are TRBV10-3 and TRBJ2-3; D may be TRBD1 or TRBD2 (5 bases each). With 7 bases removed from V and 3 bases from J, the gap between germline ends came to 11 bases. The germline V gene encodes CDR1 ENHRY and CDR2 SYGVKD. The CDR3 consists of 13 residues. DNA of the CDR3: TGTGCCATCACTCCTGAGGGGACAGATACGCAGTATTTT. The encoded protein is CAITPEGTDTQYF.

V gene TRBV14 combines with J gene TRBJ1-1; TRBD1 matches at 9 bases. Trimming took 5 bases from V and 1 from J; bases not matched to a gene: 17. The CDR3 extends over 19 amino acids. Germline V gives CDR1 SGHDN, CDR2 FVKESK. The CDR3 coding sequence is TGTGCCAGCAGCGCGACCCGATTGGACAGGGGCTTTCGGAACACTGAAGCTTTCTTT. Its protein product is CASSATRLDRGFRNTEAFF. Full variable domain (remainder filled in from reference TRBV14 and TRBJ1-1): EAGVTQFPSHSVIEKGQTVTLRCDPISGHDNLYWYRRVMGKEIKFLLHFVKESKQDESGMPNNRFLAERTGGTYSTLKVQPAELEDSGVYFCASSATRLDRGFRNTEAFFGQGTRLTVV.

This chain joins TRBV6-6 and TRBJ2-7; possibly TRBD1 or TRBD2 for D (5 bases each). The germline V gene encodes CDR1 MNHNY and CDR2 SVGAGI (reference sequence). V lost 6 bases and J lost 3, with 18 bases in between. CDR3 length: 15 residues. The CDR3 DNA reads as TGTGCCAGCAGCCAACCGGGGCAGTCCCGCTACGAGCAGTACTTC. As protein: CASSQPGQSRYEQYF.

The CDR3 is CSVGLSPGGSPDTQYF. CDR3 nucleotide sequence: TGCAGCGTTGGTCTTAGTCCGGGAGGGAGCCCAGATACGCAGTATTTT. This chain uses TRBV29-1 with TRBJ2-3, with 8 bases that match TRBD2. CDR3 size: 16 residues. Trimming cost V 4 bases and J 4 bases; bases outside gene matches: 13. Germline V CDR1 and CDR2: SQVTM, ANQGSEA.

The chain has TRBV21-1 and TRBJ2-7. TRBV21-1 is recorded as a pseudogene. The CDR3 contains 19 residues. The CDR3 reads CASTPKGQGNRRLNYEQYF. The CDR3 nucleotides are TGTGCCAGCACTCCTAAGGGGCAGGGTAATCGGAGACTAAACTACGAGCAGTACTTC.

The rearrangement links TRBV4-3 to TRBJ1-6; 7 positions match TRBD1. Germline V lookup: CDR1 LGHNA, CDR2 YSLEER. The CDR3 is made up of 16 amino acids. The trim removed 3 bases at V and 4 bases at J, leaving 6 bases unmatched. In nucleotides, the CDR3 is TGCGCCAGCAGCCACGACTTGGGACAGTATAATTCACCCCTCCACTTT. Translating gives CASSHDLGQYNSPLHF.

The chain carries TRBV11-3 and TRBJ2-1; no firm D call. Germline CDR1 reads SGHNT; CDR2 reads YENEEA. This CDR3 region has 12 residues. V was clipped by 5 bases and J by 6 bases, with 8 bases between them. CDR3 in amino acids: CASSPGLNEQFF. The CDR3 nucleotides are TGTGCCAGCAGCCCGGGTCTCAATGAGCAGTTCTTC.

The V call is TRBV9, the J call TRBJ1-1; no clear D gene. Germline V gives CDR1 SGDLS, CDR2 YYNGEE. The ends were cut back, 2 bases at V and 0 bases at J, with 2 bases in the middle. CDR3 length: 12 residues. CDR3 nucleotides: TGTGCCAGCAGCGTGATGAACACTGAAGCTTTCTTT. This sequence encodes CASSVMNTEAFF.

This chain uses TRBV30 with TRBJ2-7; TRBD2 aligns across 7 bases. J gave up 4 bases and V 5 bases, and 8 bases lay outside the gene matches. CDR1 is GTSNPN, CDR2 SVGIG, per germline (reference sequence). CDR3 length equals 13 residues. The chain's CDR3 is CAWSGGDAYEQYF. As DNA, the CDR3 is TGTGCCTGGTCGGGAGGAGATGCGTACGAGCAGTACTTC.

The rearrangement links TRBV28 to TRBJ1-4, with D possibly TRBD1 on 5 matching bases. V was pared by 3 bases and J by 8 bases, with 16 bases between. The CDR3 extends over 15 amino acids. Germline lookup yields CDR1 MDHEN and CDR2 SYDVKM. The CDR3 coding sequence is TGTGCCAGCAGTTTGGGGACGGCCTTAGGGGAAAAACTGTTTTTT. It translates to CASSLGTALGEKLFF.

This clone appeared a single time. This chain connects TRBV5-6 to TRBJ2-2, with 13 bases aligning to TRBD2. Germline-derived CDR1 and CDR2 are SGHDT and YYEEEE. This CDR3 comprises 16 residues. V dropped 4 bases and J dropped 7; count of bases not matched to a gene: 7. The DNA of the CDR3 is TGTGCCAGCAGCCGGAGTGGACTAGCGGGAGTCGGGGAGCTGTTTTTT. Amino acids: CASSRSGLAGVGELFF. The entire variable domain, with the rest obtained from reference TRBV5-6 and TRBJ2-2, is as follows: DAGVTQSPTHLIKTRGQQVTLRCSPKSGHDTVSWYQQALGQGPQFIFQYYEEEERQRGNFPDRFSGHQFPNYSSELNVNALLLGDSALYLCASSRSGLAGVGELFFGEGSRLTVL.

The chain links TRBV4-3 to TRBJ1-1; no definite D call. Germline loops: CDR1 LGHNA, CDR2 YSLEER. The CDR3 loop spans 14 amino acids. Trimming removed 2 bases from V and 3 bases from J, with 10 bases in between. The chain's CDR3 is CASSQTFGDTEAFF. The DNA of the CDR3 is TGCGCCAGCAGCCAAACCTTTGGCGACACTGAAGCTTTCTTT.

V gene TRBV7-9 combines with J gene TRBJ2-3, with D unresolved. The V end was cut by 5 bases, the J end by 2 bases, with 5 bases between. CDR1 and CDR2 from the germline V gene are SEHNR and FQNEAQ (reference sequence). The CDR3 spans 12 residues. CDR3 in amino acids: CASSPSTDTQYF. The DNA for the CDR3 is TGTGCCAGCAGCCCATCCACAGATACGCAGTATTTT.

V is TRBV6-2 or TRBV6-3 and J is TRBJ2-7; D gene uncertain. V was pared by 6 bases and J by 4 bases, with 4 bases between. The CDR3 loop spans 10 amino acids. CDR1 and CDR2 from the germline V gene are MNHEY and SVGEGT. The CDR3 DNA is TGTGCCAGCAGCGATTACGAGCAGTACTTC. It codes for CASSDYEQYF.

As DNA, the CDR3 is TGTGCCATCAGTGGAGGGGCAGGGGAGTTCTTC. Translated, it gives CAISGGAGEFF. The V gene is TRBV10-3, the J gene TRBJ2-1; D possibly corresponds to TRBD1 (6 bases). Trimming removed 4 bases at V and 14 bases at J, with 12 bases between. The CDR3 is 11 residues long. Per germline, CDR1 ENHRY and CDR2 SYGVKD.

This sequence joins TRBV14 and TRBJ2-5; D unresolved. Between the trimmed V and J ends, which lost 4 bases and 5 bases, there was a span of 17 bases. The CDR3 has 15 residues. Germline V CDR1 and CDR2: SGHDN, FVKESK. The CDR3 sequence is CASSPNRLRSETQYF. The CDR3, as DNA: TGTGCCAGCAGCCCCAATCGCCTGCGATCGGAGACCCAGTACTTC.

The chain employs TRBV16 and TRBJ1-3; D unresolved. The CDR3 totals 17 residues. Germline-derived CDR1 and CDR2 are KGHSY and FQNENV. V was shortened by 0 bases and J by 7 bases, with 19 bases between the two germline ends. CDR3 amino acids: CASSQSTSRVGLNTIYF. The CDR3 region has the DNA TGTGCCAGCAGCCAATCTACATCTCGAGTGGGTTTGAACACCATATATTTT.